The rows below give T cell receptor beta chains drawn from one sample of a study of vaccination and CD4 T cells after COVID-19. TCRdb reprocessed the PCR reads with MiXCR, giving one entry per CDR3 protein. The profile covers 20,000 or so distinct CDR3 sequences, with roughly 50% appearing a single time and about 10% taken by the ten largest. No cognate antigen is known for these TCRs. The starting material was CD4+ T cells from blood, cultured in vitro, obtained before SARS-CoV-2 vaccination. The receptor set was obtained from a human donor who had recovered from COVID-19. The CDR3 runs from the conserved cysteine through the conserved F or W. D genes are given only for firm matches. Clone sizes are given selectively: once, few, many, or a class where the clone is expanded.

cdr3_aa: CSARSAGGSSYEQYF
cdr3_nt: TGCAGTGCTAGATCGGCAGGCGGGAGCTCCTACGAGCAGTACTTC
j_call: TRBJ2-7
clone_size: -
d_call: TRBD2
v_call: TRBV20-1

cdr3_aa: CASSQSRAGDSYEQYF
cdr3_nt: TGTGCCAGCAGCCAGAGTAGGGCCGGCGACTCCTACGAGCAGTACTTC
j_call: TRBJ2-7
clone_size: -
d_call: -
v_call: TRBV7-9

cdr3_aa: CASSQDVQRPSYEQYF
cdr3_nt: TGTGCCAGCAGCCAAGATGTCCAGCGCCCCTCCTACGAGCAGTACTTC
j_call: TRBJ2-7
clone_size: few
d_call: -
v_call: TRBV4-2

cdr3_aa: CASSPGPSYGYTF
cdr3_nt: TGTGCCAGCAGCCCGGGTCCATCCTATGGCTACACCTTC
j_call: TRBJ1-2
clone_size: -
d_call: -
v_call: TRBV6-8

cdr3_aa: CASSSNQGDTQYF
cdr3_nt: TGTGCCAGCAGCTCTAACCAGGGGGATACGCAGTATTTT
j_call: TRBJ2-3
clone_size: -
d_call: -
v_call: TRBV7-9

cdr3_aa: CASREDRATYEQYF
cdr3_nt: TGTGCCAGCAGGGAGGACAGGGCTACCTACGAGCAGTACTTC
j_call: TRBJ2-7
clone_size: -
d_call: TRBD1
v_call: TRBV2

cdr3_aa: CASSVASGLASGELFF
cdr3_nt: TGTGCCAGCAGCGTAGCTTCGGGACTAGCGTCCGGGGAGCTGTTTTTT
j_call: TRBJ2-2
clone_size: -
d_call: TRBD2
v_call: TRBV9

cdr3_aa: CASSSAWGGDNSPLHF
cdr3_nt: TGTGCCAGCAGTTCTGCTTGGGGAGGGGATAATTCACCCCTCCACTTT
j_call: TRBJ1-6
clone_size: -
d_call: -
v_call: TRBV12-3/TRBV12-4

cdr3_aa: CASSLPNNEQFF
cdr3_nt: TGTGCCAGCAGCTTACCAAACAATGAGCAGTTCTTC
j_call: TRBJ2-1
clone_size: -
d_call: -
v_call: TRBV7-9

cdr3_aa: CSASPLQGPSNQPQHF
cdr3_nt: TGCAGTGCCTCGCCTCTACAGGGTCCTAGCAATCAGCCCCAGCATTTT
j_call: TRBJ1-5
clone_size: few
d_call: -
v_call: TRBV20-1

cdr3_aa: CASLAGGSTDTQYF
cdr3_nt: TGTGCCAGTCTAGCGGGAGGGAGCACAGATACGCAGTATTTT
j_call: TRBJ2-3
clone_size: -
d_call: TRBD2
v_call: TRBV6-1

cdr3_aa: CASSIQGTSIDTQYF
cdr3_nt: TGTGCCAGTAGTATCCAAGGGACTAGCATAGATACGCAGTATTTT
j_call: TRBJ2-3
clone_size: once
d_call: TRBD2
v_call: TRBV19

cdr3_aa: CASSEVVILSYSNQPQHF
cdr3_nt: TGTGCCAGCAGTGAAGTGGTCATCCTTTCCTATAGCAATCAGCCCCAGCATTTT
j_call: TRBJ1-5
clone_size: -
d_call: -
v_call: TRBV6-1

cdr3_aa: CASSRPQTGIGETQYF
cdr3_nt: TGTGCCAGCAGCCGACCCCAGACAGGGATTGGAGAGACCCAGTACTTC
j_call: TRBJ2-5
clone_size: few
d_call: TRBD1
v_call: TRBV6-1

cdr3_aa: CSARDQKGLEEKLFF
cdr3_nt: TGCAGTGCTAGAGATCAGAAGGGCTTGGAGGAAAAACTGTTTTTT
j_call: TRBJ1-4
clone_size: few
d_call: -
v_call: TRBV20-1

cdr3_aa: CASSEAGGGPSYEQYF
cdr3_nt: TGTGCCAGCAGTGAAGCGGGGGGAGGGCCCTCCTACGAGCAGTACTTC
j_call: TRBJ2-7
clone_size: -
d_call: TRBD2
v_call: TRBV6-1

cdr3_aa: CAISGGPPSGQETQYF
cdr3_nt: TGTGCCATCAGTGGGGGTCCTCCTAGCGGGCAAGAGACCCAGTACTTC
j_call: TRBJ2-5
clone_size: -
d_call: TRBD2
v_call: TRBV10-3

cdr3_aa: CSASGLRMVETQYF
cdr3_nt: TGCAGTGCTAGTGGGCTCCGGATGGTGGAGACCCAGTACTTC
j_call: TRBJ2-5
clone_size: -
d_call: -
v_call: TRBV20-1

cdr3_aa: CAWSEENKNYGYTF
cdr3_nt: TGTGCCTGGAGTGAAGAGAATAAAAACTATGGCTACACCTTC
j_call: TRBJ1-2
clone_size: -
d_call: -
v_call: TRBV30

cdr3_aa: CASSLGRGRENTIYF
cdr3_nt: TGTGCCAGCAGTTTAGGCAGGGGTCGGGAAAACACCATATATTTT
j_call: TRBJ1-3
clone_size: -
d_call: -
v_call: TRBV27

cdr3_aa: CSAILRDRGRYEQYF
cdr3_nt: TGCAGTGCTATACTAAGGGACAGGGGGCGGTACGAGCAGTACTTC
j_call: TRBJ2-7
clone_size: -
d_call: TRBD1
v_call: TRBV20-1

cdr3_aa: CSGRGLNTEAFF
cdr3_nt: TGCAGCGGTCGGGGCCTGAACACTGAAGCTTTCTTT
j_call: TRBJ1-1
clone_size: -
d_call: -
v_call: TRBV29-1

cdr3_aa: CSARDLRPSGRRNEQYF
cdr3_nt: TGCAGTGCTAGAGATCTGAGGCCTAGCGGGAGAAGGAACGAGCAGTACTTC
j_call: TRBJ2-7
clone_size: once
d_call: TRBD2
v_call: TRBV20-1

cdr3_aa: CASNGDSGISPLHF
cdr3_nt: TGTGCCAGTAACGGGGATTCAGGGATTTCACCCCTCCACTTT
j_call: TRBJ1-6
clone_size: -
d_call: -
v_call: TRBV19

cdr3_aa: CASSEGGQGADPQHF
cdr3_nt: TGTGCCAGCAGTGAAGGGGGACAGGGGGCGGATCCCCAGCATTTT
j_call: TRBJ1-5
clone_size: -
d_call: TRBD1
v_call: TRBV6-1

cdr3_aa: CASSRQGDDEQYF
cdr3_nt: TGTGCCAGCAGCAGACAGGGTGATGACGAGCAGTACTTC
j_call: TRBJ2-7
clone_size: -
d_call: TRBD1
v_call: TRBV7-2

cdr3_aa: CASSFLGPAQSPLHF
cdr3_nt: TGTGCCAGCAGTTTTCTCGGACCCGCGCAATCACCCCTCCACTTT
j_call: TRBJ1-6
clone_size: few
d_call: -
v_call: TRBV27

cdr3_aa: CSGLSSGSFYEQYF
cdr3_nt: TGCAGTGGTCTCTCTAGCGGGAGCTTCTACGAGCAGTACTTC
j_call: TRBJ2-7
clone_size: few
d_call: TRBD2
v_call: TRBV20-1

cdr3_aa: CSASGGRGSDTQYF
cdr3_nt: TGCAGTGCTAGTGGGGGGCGTGGATCAGATACGCAGTATTTT
j_call: TRBJ2-3
clone_size: -
d_call: -
v_call: TRBV20-1